This T cell receptor beta chain emerged from a study of control samples from healthy donors and cancer patients. Sequenced by immunoSEQ multiplex PCR; TCRdb stores in-frame clones only, minus some. The sample holds approximately 100,000 clones, 88% seen once. Germline trimming cut 8 bases from V and 3 bases from J; bases unmatched to any gene: 2. The CDR3 contains 12 residues. CDR1 is SGHAT, CDR2 FQNNGV, per germline. Source material: blood. This rearrangement joins TRBV11-2 to TRBJ2-7; 9 nucleotides agree with TRBD1. This TCR was sampled from a young man in good health. CDR3 sequence reads: CASRGQGYEQYF. The CDR3 bases are TGTGCCAGCCGGGGACAGGGCTACGAGCAGTACTTC.